This passage covers 29 T cell receptor beta chains from one sample sequenced in a study of blood T cell repertoires in COVID-19. TCRdb keeps only in-frame clones here, not all; method: immunoSEQ multiplex PCR. The table records roughly 350,000 clones, roughly 85% of them present only once. The sequenced material came from peripheral blood. The receptors originated from a woman younger than 35 with acute or convalescent COVID-19.

J is TRBJ1-2 and V is TRBV14; unclear D gene. The CDR3 is 13 amino acids. Germline V gene data show CDR1 as SGHDN and CDR2 as FVKESK. V was cut by 3 bases and J by 1 base, with 6 bases left in between. CDR3 in DNA: TGTGCCAGCAGCCAGGGCTTTAACTATGGCTACACCTTC. Protein sequence: CASSQGFNYGYTF. The full variable domain, completed using reference TRBV14 and TRBJ1-2, is EAGVTQFPSHSVIEKGQTVTLRCDPISGHDNLYWYRRVMGKEIKFLLHFVKESKQDESGMPNNRFLAERTGGTYSTLKVQPAELEDSGVYFCASSQGFNYGYTFGSGTRLTVV.

This clone was observed a handful of times. V is TRBV20-1 and J is TRBJ2-7, with 7 bases matching TRBD1. Germline V gene sequence: CDR1 DFQATT, CDR2 SNEGSKA (reference sequence). The CDR3 consists of 11 residues. Germline trimming cut 6 bases from V and 6 bases from J; bases unmatched to any gene: 5. The CDR3 here is CSAQTGFEQYF. The CDR3 nucleotides read TGCAGTGCCCAGACAGGGTTCGAGCAGTACTTC.

J is TRBJ1-5 and V is TRBV4-2, with D unresolved. The CDR3 runs to 16 residues. Germline V gene lookup returns CDR1 LGHNA and CDR2 YNFKEQ. Trimming took off 0 bases at V and 2 bases at J, with 11 bases between the two ends. CDR3 nucleotides: TGTGCCAGCAGCCAAGAGGATAGGAGGGGCAATCAGCCCCAGCATTTT. It specifies CASSQEDRRGNQPQHF.

The chain employs TRBV19 and TRBJ1-1; the match to TRBD1 covers 7 bases. In germline, CDR1 is LNHDA, CDR2 SQIVND (reference sequence). The CDR3 has 13 residues. V shed 1 base, J shed 7 bases, and the junction held 3 bases outside the gene matches. The DNA of the CDR3 is TGTGCCAGTAGTATAGGCCAGGGGGTTGAAGCTTTCTTT. As protein: CASSIGQGVEAFF. Looking up the rest from reference TRBV19 and TRBJ1-1 gives the full variable domain: DGGITQSPKYLFRKEGQNVTLSCEQNLNHDAMYWYRQDPGQGLRLIYYSQIVNDFQKGDIAEGYSVSREKKESFPLTVTSAQKNPTAFYLCASSIGQGVEAFFGQGTRLTVV.

This sequence joins TRBV5-4 and TRBJ2-7; 8 bases match TRBD1. The CDR3 is 16 residues long. The germline gives CDR1 SGHNT, CDR2 YYREEE (reference sequence). The J segment lost 0 bases and the V segment lost 4 bases, leaving 9 bases of the junction unmatched. The CDR3 coding sequence is TGTGCCAGCAGCGAGACCGGGACAGGAGACTCCTACGAGCAGTACTTC. Its protein is CASSETGTGDSYEQYF.

The chain carries TRBV7-6 and TRBJ1-4; D is uncertain. The CDR3 runs to 16 residues. Germline CDR1 reads SGHVS; CDR2 reads FNYEAQ. Deletions cut 0 bases from V and 3 bases from J, with 11 bases between. In DNA, the CDR3 is TGTGCCAGCAGCTTAGCTCGTACGGGTGCTAATGAAAAACTGTTTTTT. Encoded protein: CASSLARTGANEKLFF. The entire variable domain, with the rest obtained from reference TRBV7-6 and TRBJ1-4, is as follows: GAGVSQSPRYKVTKRGQDVALRCDPISGHVSLYWYRQALGQGPEFLTYFNYEAQQDKSGLPNDRFSAERPEGSISTLTIQRTEQRDSAMYRCASSLARTGANEKLFFGSGTQLSVL.

V is TRBV10-1 and J is TRBJ2-7; D might be TRBD2 (5 bases). This CDR3 is built from 20 residues. From germline, CDR1 is WNHNN and CDR2 SYGVQD (reference sequence). Deletions cut 10 bases from V and 3 bases from J, with 37 bases between. The CDR3 sequence: CATPPSEERIDRFTNYEQYF. CDR3 sequence (DNA): TGCGCCACCCCCCCTTCGGAGGAGCGAATAGACCGGTTTACAAACTACGAGCAGTACTTC.

This rearrangement joins TRBV7-2 to TRBJ1-6; D is unresolved. This CDR3 has 17 amino acids. Deletions cut 1 base from V and 3 bases from J, with 13 bases between. From germline, CDR1 is SGHTA and CDR2 FQGNSA. The CDR3 here is CASSLDHEGGYNSPLHF. The DNA for the CDR3 is TGTGCCAGCAGCTTAGATCACGAAGGCGGCTATAATTCACCCCTCCACTTT.

The V and J genes are TRBV6-6 and TRBJ1-2; D remains ambiguous. V lost 7 bases and J lost 4, with 13 bases in between. Germline lookup yields CDR1 MNHNY and CDR2 SVGAGI (reference sequence). There are 13 residues in the CDR3. CDR3 bases: TGTGCCAGCACCGATCGGGTCCCCTATGGCTACACCTTC. Encoded protein: CASTDRVPYGYTF.

The chain carries TRBV18 and TRBJ1-3; no definite D call. Trimming pared 2 bases from V and 4 bases from J, leaving 9 bases between. The CDR3 runs 14 residues. Germline values: CDR1 KGHSH, CDR2 LQKENI. CDR3 in amino acids: CASSPDTAGNTIYF. The CDR3 DNA reads as TGTGCCAGCTCACCAGATACAGCCGGAAACACCATATATTTT.

The chain is built from TRBV6-5 and TRBJ1-1; possibly TRBD1 for D (6 bases). The CDR3 spans 14 residues. V was cut by 6 bases and J by 10 bases, with 21 bases left in between. Per the germline V gene, CDR1 is MNHEY and CDR2 is SVGAGI. The CDR3 bases are TGTGCCAGCAGGCCGACCTCACAGGGAGGGGGAGCTTTCTTT. Amino acids: CASRPTSQGGGAFF.

The rearrangement joins TRBV18 to TRBJ2-7; TRBD2 matches 9 bases. This CDR3 is built from 16 residues. The junction had 11 bases not matched to a gene; V was cut back by 3 bases and J by 5 bases. Germline V gene data show CDR1 as KGHSH and CDR2 as LQKENI. CDR3 sequence: CASSPSFDAGGDEQYF. CDR3 nucleotides: TGTGCCAGCTCACCTTCTTTTGATGCGGGGGGGGACGAGCAGTACTTC.

The rearrangement joins TRBV5-1 to TRBJ2-3; the D is unclear. The CDR3 contains 15 residues. From germline, CDR1 is SGHRS and CDR2 YFSETQ. The V and J ends lost 3 bases and 2 bases respectively, with 13 bases between them. The CDR3 here is CASSSEDLPTDTQYF. The CDR3 DNA reads as TGCGCCAGCAGCTCCGAGGATCTGCCCACAGATACGCAGTATTTT.

The gene calls are TRBV11-2 and TRBJ1-1, with 7 bases identical to TRBD1. The germline CDR1 and CDR2 sequences are SGHAT and FQNNGV. V was clipped by 8 bases and J by 10 bases; unmatched bases: 19. The CDR3 extends over 15 amino acids. CDR3: CASVLLGTDYGGAFF. CDR3 bases: TGTGCCAGCGTCTTGTTAGGGACAGACTATGGTGGAGCTTTCTTT.

This chain joins TRBV7-9 and TRBJ1-5; TRBD1 aligns across 9 bases. This CDR3 has 16 residues. Per the germline V gene, CDR1 is SEHNR and CDR2 is FQNEAQ (reference sequence). Trimming took 5 bases from V and 4 from J; bases not matched to a gene: 9. As DNA, the CDR3 is TGTGCCAGCAGCGTAGGACAGGGGAGGGCAAATCAGCCCCAGCATTTT. This gives the protein CASSVGQGRANQPQHF.

The CDR3: CASSPHLAASTDTQYF. In DNA, the CDR3 is TGTGCCAGTAGTCCGCACTTAGCGGCGAGCACAGATACGCAGTATTTT. The V gene is TRBV19, the J gene TRBJ2-3; possibly TRBD2 for D (6 bases). This CDR3 contains 16 residues. Germline values: CDR1 LNHDA, CDR2 SQIVND (reference sequence). With 5 bases removed from V and 0 bases from J, the gap between germline ends came to 15 bases.

The CDR3 sequence is CASSVPGGPLRYGYTF. The CDR3 DNA sequence: TGCGCCAGCAGCGTACCGGGAGGCCCGCTAAGGTATGGCTACACCTTC. The V call is TRBV4-1, the J call TRBJ1-2; D uncertain. The ends were cut back, 5 bases at V and 5 bases at J, with 21 bases in the middle. Per the germline V gene, CDR1 is MGHRA and CDR2 is YSYEKL. This CDR3 spans 16 amino acids.

In regard to this clone: One junction end disagrees with the germline gene, perhaps due to a read error. This chain uses TRBV7-9 with TRBJ2-1; 8 bases fit TRBD2. Germline loops: CDR1 SEHNR, CDR2 FQNEAQ (reference sequence). There are 17 residues in the CDR3. Here the CDR3 reads CASSLEETSGFYNEQFF. CDR3 nucleotide sequence: TGTGCCAGCAGTTTAGAAGAAACTAGCGGCTTCTACAATGAGCAGTTCTTC.

The rearrangement links TRBV19 to TRBJ1-5; D perhaps matches TRBD1 (6 bases). Germline CDR1 is LNHDA and CDR2 is SQIVND (reference sequence). The CDR3 covers 14 residues. V lost 7 bases and J lost 6, with 16 bases in between. This CDR3 is CASIETGSSQPQHF. The CDR3 bases are TGTGCCAGTATAGAAACAGGGAGTAGTCAGCCCCAGCATTTT.

The chain couples TRBV18 to TRBJ1-1; D is uncertain. Germline CDR1 KGHSH, CDR2 LQKENI. Trimming pared 3 bases from V and 0 bases from J, leaving 11 bases between. The CDR3 length is 15 residues. Here the CDR3 DNA reads TGTGCCAGCTCACCCCCACAGAATTTGAACACTGAAGCTTTCTTT. It specifies CASSPPQNLNTEAFF.

This clone was recorded at least ten times. The chain combines TRBV12-5 with TRBJ1-1, with D unresolved. Per the germline V gene, CDR1 is LGHNT and CDR2 is FRNRAP. Trimming pared 5 bases from V and 3 bases from J, leaving 10 bases between. The CDR3 has 13 residues. In DNA form, the CDR3 reads TGTGCTAGTGGTAGCGACGGGTACACTGAAGCTTTCTTT. Amino acid sequence: CASGSDGYTEAFF. The whole variable domain, remainder taken from reference TRBV12-5 and TRBJ1-1, is DARVTQTPRHKVTEMGQEVTMRCQPILGHNTVFWYRQTMMQGLELLAYFRNRAPLDDSGMPKDRFSAEMPDATLATLKIQPSEPRDSAVYFCASGSDGYTEAFFGQGTRLTVV.

The chain couples TRBV7-3 to TRBJ1-3; 7 bases agree with TRBD1. Germline loops: CDR1 SGHTA, CDR2 FQGTGA. The CDR3 runs to 16 residues. The V and J ends lost 2 bases and 4 bases, in that order; junction bases with no gene match: 8. The CDR3 DNA follows: TGTGCCAGCAGCTTATATGAGGGGGCTGCAGGAAACACCATATATTTT. It codes for CASSLYEGAAGNTIYF.

The rearrangement uses TRBV9 and TRBJ1-2, with TRBD1 as a possible D gene (5 bases). Deletions cut 4 bases from V and 7 bases from J, with 17 bases between. The length of the CDR3 is 14 residues. The germline V gene has CDR1 SGDLS and CDR2 YYNGEE. CDR3 sequence: CASSPGQTVSGYTF. DNA of the CDR3: TGTGCCAGCAGCCCCGGACAAACTGTTTCTGGCTACACCTTC.

The chain recombines TRBV20-1 with TRBJ1-5, with D uncertain. Trimming took off 3 bases at V and 2 bases at J, with 11 bases between the two ends. This CDR3 is built from 14 residues. Germline-derived CDR1 and CDR2 are DFQATT and SNEGSKA (reference sequence). The CDR3 here is CSASPGLGNQPQHF. CDR3 DNA: TGCAGTGCTAGTCCGGGTCTGGGCAATCAGCCCCAGCATTTT.

The chain has TRBV18 and TRBJ2-1; 7 bases fit TRBD1. The CDR3 length is 17 residues. With 6 bases clipped from V and 1 base from J, the junction kept 12 bases outside the gene matches. Germline-derived CDR1 and CDR2 are KGHSH and LQKENI. CDR3 region: CASSSQRDSISYNEQFF. CDR3 in DNA: TGTGCCAGCTCCTCGCAGAGGGACAGCATTTCCTACAATGAGCAGTTCTTC. The full variable domain, completed using reference TRBV18 and TRBJ2-1, is NAGVMQNPRHLVRRRGQEARLRCSPMKGHSHVYWYRQLPEEGLKFMVYLQKENIIDESGMPKERFSAEFPKEGPSILRIQQVVRGDSAAYFCASSSQRDSISYNEQFFGPGTRLTVL.

The V and J genes are TRBV7-8 and TRBJ1-5; D gene ambiguous. This CDR3 is 14 amino acids long. V was trimmed by 0 bases and J by 7 bases, leaving 10 bases between them. Germline assignment: CDR1 SGHVS and CDR2 FQNEAQ. CDR3 loop: CASSLAGREQPQHF. In DNA, the CDR3 is TGTGCCAGCAGCTTAGCGGGAAGGGAGCAGCCCCAGCATTTT.

The chain links TRBV15 to TRBJ1-1; D uncertain. The CDR3 sequence is 13 residues long. The germline V gene has CDR1 LNHNV and CDR2 YYDKDF (reference sequence). Trimming left V 5 bases short and J 2 bases short, with 9 bases between. CDR3 in amino acids: CATSVTPNTEAFF. CDR3 coding DNA: TGTGCCACCAGCGTAACACCCAACACTGAAGCTTTCTTT.

V is TRBV28 and J is TRBJ1-6; D is ambiguous. Germline V CDR1 and CDR2: MDHEN, SYDVKM. V lost 2 bases and J lost 3, with 5 bases in between. This CDR3 has 14 residues. The CDR3 reads CASSLPGYNSPLHF. The CDR3 DNA reads as TGTGCCAGCAGTTTACCGGGCTATAATTCACCCCTCCACTTT. Using reference TRBV28 and TRBJ1-6 for the parts outside the CDR3, the full variable domain is DVKVTQSSRYLVKRTGEKVFLECVQDMDHENMFWYRQDPGLGLRLIYFSYDVKMKEKGDIPEGYSVSREKKERFSLILESASTNQTSMYLCASSLPGYNSPLHFGNGTRLTVT.

The chain carries TRBV2 and TRBJ1-5; TRBD1 matches at 8 bases. CDR3 size: 17 residues. Germline CDR1 SNHLY, CDR2 FYNNEI. Trimming took 5 bases from V and 1 from J; bases not matched to a gene: 10. The chain's CDR3 is CASSQGQGPLSNQPQHF. The DNA for the CDR3 is TGTGCCAGCAGTCAAGGACAGGGACCTCTCAGCAATCAGCCCCAGCATTTT.